This T cell receptor beta chain appears in the sequencing data of a study of post-analysis software for immune sequencing data. On the study more broadly: Courses of disease covered relapsing-remitting, secondary progressive and progressive-relapsing multiple sclerosis. Study-wide points: Strong co-clustering by F measure linked samples that shared a preparation batch. Patients used about 5 TRBV segments, including TRBV5-6, TRBV5-1 and TRBV20-1, more often than controls.

Included in the TCR beta cDNA libraries were unique molecular identifiers. A population of roughly 0.85 to 10 million T cells gave rise to roughly 0.5 million cDNA molecules. TCRdb ran MiXCR on the PCR reads and lists one entry per CDR3 protein. The sample has roughly 670,000 distinct CDR3 sequences, roughly three fifths seen once. Only a few counts were recorded for this clonotype. Its target is unknown. Trimming removed 2 bases from V and 4 bases from J; junction bases left unmatched: 8. CDR3 length: 15 amino acids. The germline V gene has CDR1 DFQATT and CDR2 SNEGSKA (reference sequence). This TCR was sampled from a girl aged 2 to 9 with multiple sclerosis. The specimen sequenced was blood. V and J are TRBV20-1 and TRBJ2-7, with 10 bases that match TRBD2. CDR3 DNA sequence: TGCAGTGCTAGATTGGCCAGCGGGAGGGATTACGAGCAGTACTTC. It translates to CSARLASGRDYEQYF.